Below are 12 T cell receptor beta chains sequenced from a single sample in a study of blood T cells in healthy people across ages. Combining a sample-barcoded 5' primer with a J-beta primer mix, a second PCR ran for 7 to 11 cycles. TCRdb re-called the 5' RACE reads with MiXCR, one entry per CDR3 protein. There are about 1.6 million distinct CDR3 sequences in the sample; around 36% occur only once, and approximately 11% lies in the top ten. Specimen: blood. Source of these receptors: a woman under 40 in good health.

For this clonotype: Germline and junction disagree at one end, which may indicate a read error. The V gene is TRBV10-3, the J gene TRBJ2-5; 9 positions match TRBD2. This CDR3 has 16 residues. Germline CDR1 ENHRY, CDR2 SYGVKD. The CDR3 reads CAIMARSSGNAETRYF. The CDR3 DNA sequence: TGTGCCATCATGGCGCGCTCTAGCGGGAACGCGGAGACCCGGTACTTC.

This chain connects TRBV6-5 to TRBJ2-3; TRBD2 matches 14 bases. The CDR3 sequence is 15 residues long. V shed 6 bases and J 5 bases; nucleotides not matched to a gene: 4. The germline V gene encodes CDR1 MNHEY and CDR2 SVGAGI. CDR3 nucleotides: TGTGCCAGCAGCCAGACTAGCGGGGGGGTAGATACGCAGTATTTT. Translating it yields CASSQTSGGVDTQYF.

The rearrangement joins TRBV14 to TRBJ2-5; D is ambiguous. V lost 0 bases, J lost 3 bases, and 11 bases lay in between. Germline V lookup: CDR1 SGHDN, CDR2 FVKESK. The CDR3 sequence is 15 residues long. CDR3 residues: CASSQDLGSEETQYF. In nucleotides, the CDR3 is TGTGCCAGCAGCCAAGATCTTGGATCGGAAGAGACCCAGTACTTC.

This clonotype was seen repeatedly, ten times or more. J is TRBJ2-7 and V is TRBV29-1; tentatively, D is TRBD1 or TRBD2 (5 bases each). The CDR3 runs to 13 residues. CDR1 and CDR2 (germline): SQVTM, ANQGSEA. Between the trimmed V and J ends, which lost 2 bases and 3 bases, there was a span of 11 bases. The CDR3 nucleotides read TGCAGCGTTGAACAGGGTGAGGGCTACGAGCAGTACTTC. As protein: CSVEQGEGYEQYF.

The table lists this clonotype with a few counts. This rearrangement joins TRBV3-1 to TRBJ2-2; D may match TRBD1 or TRBD2 (5 bases each). With 5 bases removed from V and 6 bases from J, the gap between germline ends came to 22 bases. This CDR3 region has 17 residues. Germline V gene lookup returns CDR1 LGHDT and CDR2 YNNKEL (reference sequence). The CDR3 DNA follows: TGTGCCAGCAGCTTCGCACAGGACTCGTTCGGTCCCGGGGAGCTGTTTTTT. This sequence encodes CASSFAQDSFGPGELFF.

This chain links TRBV9 with TRBJ2-7, with a possible D match to TRBD1 (5 bases). Looked up from germline, CDR1 is SGDLS and CDR2 is YYNGEE. This CDR3 comprises 14 residues. Trimming shortened V by 0 bases and J by 2 bases, and 9 bases separated the two germline ends. This chain's CDR3 is CASSVGDSTYEQYF. In DNA, the CDR3 is TGTGCCAGCAGCGTAGGAGACAGTACCTACGAGCAGTACTTC.

This clonotype was observed a few times. The rearrangement uses TRBV9 and TRBJ2-1; no clear D. CDR1 SGDLS and CDR2 YYNGEE come from the germline V gene. V lost 0 bases and J 8 bases, leaving 9 bases between the germline ends. The CDR3 is made up of 13 amino acids. CDR3 amino acids: CASSVGGCDEQFF. The CDR3 bases are TGTGCCAGCAGCGTAGGTGGATGCGATGAGCAGTTCTTC. Filled out from reference TRBV9 and TRBJ2-1, the complete variable domain reads DSGVTQTPKHLITATGQRVTLRCSPRSGDLSVYWYQQSLDQGLQFLIQYYNGEERAKGNILERFSAQQFPDLHSELNLSSLELGDSALYFCASSVGGCDEQFFGPGTRLTVL.

The chain has TRBV6-1 and TRBJ2-5; 11 bases align to TRBD2. The J call may be faulty, since TRBJ2-7 better matches the DNA end. Germline CDR1 MNHNS, CDR2 SASEGT. The CDR3 has 15 amino acids. The CDR3 DNA sequence: TGTGCCAGCAGTGACCGTAGCGGGAGGGGGTACGAGCAGTACTTC. It encodes CASSDRSGRGYEQYF.

This clonotype occurred a few times. The chain combines TRBV5-5 with TRBJ2-7; TRBD1 agrees at 11 bases. Germline values: CDR1 SGHKS, CDR2 YYEKEE (reference sequence). V shed 3 bases and J 4 bases; nucleotides not matched to a gene: 6. The CDR3 contains 15 residues. CDR3 amino acids: CASSWGTGGAYEQYF. The CDR3 DNA follows: TGTGCCAGCAGCTGGGGGACAGGGGGAGCTTACGAGCAGTACTTC.

This clonotype has a handful of counts. The chain combines TRBV6-1 with TRBJ2-5; D is undetermined. TRBJ2-7 matches the DNA end more closely, so the J call is doubtful. The CDR3 spans 13 residues. Germline-derived CDR1 and CDR2 are MNHNS and SASEGT. Here the CDR3 reads CASSDWTGYEQYF. The CDR3 coding sequence is TGTGCCAGCAGTGATTGGACCGGATACGAGCAGTACTTC.

The V gene is TRBV2, the J gene TRBJ1-4, with D maybe TRBD1 (6 bases). The CDR3 runs to 17 residues. Trimming stripped 1 base from V and 3 bases from J, with 15 bases between. Per the germline V gene, CDR1 is SNHLY and CDR2 is FYNNEI. The CDR3 nucleotides are TGTGCCAGCAGTGAAGGGCGGACAGTCCCATCTAATGAAAAACTGTTTTTT. Its protein product is CASSEGRTVPSNEKLFF.

The chain uses TRBV4-2 and TRBJ1-4; 8 nucleotides align to TRBD1. Per germline, CDR1 LGHNA and CDR2 YNFKEQ. This CDR3 is 14 amino acids long. The trim removed 1 base at V and 6 bases at J, leaving 1 base unmatched. The CDR3 reads CASSQVQGDEKLFF. The CDR3 DNA sequence: TGTGCCAGCAGCCAAGTACAGGGGGATGAAAAACTGTTTTTT.